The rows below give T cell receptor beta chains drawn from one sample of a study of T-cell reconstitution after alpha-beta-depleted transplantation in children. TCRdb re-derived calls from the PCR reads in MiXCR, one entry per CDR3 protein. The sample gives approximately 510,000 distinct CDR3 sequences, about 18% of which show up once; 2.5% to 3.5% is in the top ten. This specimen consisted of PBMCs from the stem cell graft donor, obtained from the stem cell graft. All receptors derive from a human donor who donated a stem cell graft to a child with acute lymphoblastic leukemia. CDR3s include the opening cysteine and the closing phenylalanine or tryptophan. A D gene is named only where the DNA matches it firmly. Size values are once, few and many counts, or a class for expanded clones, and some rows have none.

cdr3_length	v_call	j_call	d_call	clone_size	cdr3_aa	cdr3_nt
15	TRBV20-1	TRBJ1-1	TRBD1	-	CSARGLEDRATEAFF	TGCAGTGCTCGGGGGCTCGAAGACAGGGCCACTGAAGCTTTCTTT
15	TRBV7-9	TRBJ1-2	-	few	CASSLSEVADYGYTF	TGTGCCAGCAGCTTAAGTGAAGTAGCGGACTATGGCTACACCTTC
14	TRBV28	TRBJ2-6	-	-	CASSPQVGANVLTF	TGTGCCAGCAGTCCCCAAGTCGGGGCCAACGTCCTGACTTTC
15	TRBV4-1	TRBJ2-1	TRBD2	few	CASSDGAGFYNEQFF	TGCGCCAGCAGTGACGGAGCGGGGTTCTACAATGAGCAGTTCTTC
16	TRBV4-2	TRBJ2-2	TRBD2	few	CASSPRSGDNTGELFF	TGTGCCAGCAGCCCCCGTAGCGGGGATAACACCGGGGAGCTGTTTTTT
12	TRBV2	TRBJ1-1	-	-	CASGTRGAEAFF	TGCGCCTCCGGGACGAGGGGTGCTGAAGCTTTCTTT
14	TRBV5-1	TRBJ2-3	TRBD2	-	CASSQAGVPDTQYF	TGCGCCAGCAGCCAAGCGGGAGTTCCAGATACGCAGTATTTT
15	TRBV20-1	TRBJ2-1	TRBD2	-	CSAREPIAGGNEQFF	TGCAGTGCTAGAGAGCCCATCGCGGGGGGCAATGAGCAGTTCTTC
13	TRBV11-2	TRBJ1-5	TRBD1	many	CASSLDRGQPQHF	TGTGCCAGCAGCTTGGACAGGGGTCAGCCCCAGCATTTT
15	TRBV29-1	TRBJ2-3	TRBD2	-	CSVQREGILGDTQYF	TGCAGCGTCCAGCGGGAGGGCATTTTGGGAGATACGCAGTATTTT
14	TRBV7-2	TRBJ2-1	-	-	CASSFRQTYNEQFF	TGTGCCAGCAGCTTTAGACAGACCTACAATGAGCAGTTCTTC
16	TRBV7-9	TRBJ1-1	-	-	CASSLGAAIMNTEAFF	TGTGCCAGCAGCTTAGGGGCAGCCATCATGAACACTGAAGCTTTCTTT
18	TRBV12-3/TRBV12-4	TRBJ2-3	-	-	CASSHSARTDRRTDTQYF	TGTGCCAGCAGTCACTCCGCCCGGACCGATCGTCGCACAGATACGCAGTATTTT
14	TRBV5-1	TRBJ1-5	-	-	CASSPDDSNQPQHF	TGCGCCAGCAGCCCGGACGATAGCAATCAGCCCCAGCATTTT
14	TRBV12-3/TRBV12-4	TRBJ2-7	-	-	CASSTSGTHTEQYF	TGTGCCAGCAGTACCTCCGGGACTCACACCGAGCAGTACTTC
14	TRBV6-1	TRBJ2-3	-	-	CASQGWSGADTQYF	TGTGCCAGTCAGGGATGGAGCGGAGCAGATACGCAGTATTTT
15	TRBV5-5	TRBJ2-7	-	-	CASSSLQLGAYEQYF	TGTGCCAGCAGCTCGCTTCAACTCGGGGCTTACGAGCAGTACTTC
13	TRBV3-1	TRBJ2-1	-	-	CASGDPATNEQFF	TGTGCCAGCGGGGACCCGGCTACCAATGAGCAGTTCTTC
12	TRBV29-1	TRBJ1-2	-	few	CSTFTGREGYTF	TGCAGCACATTTACAGGGCGAGAGGGCTACACCTTC
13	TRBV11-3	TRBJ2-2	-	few	CASRSRNTGELFF	TGTGCCAGCAGATCCAGGAACACCGGGGAGCTGTTTTTT
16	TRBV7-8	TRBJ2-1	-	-	CASSTGLSGSYNEQFF	TGTGCCAGCAGCACGGGACTCTCCGGCTCCTACAATGAGCAGTTCTTC
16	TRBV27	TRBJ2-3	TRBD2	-	CASSLRTGLVGDTQYF	TGTGCCAGCAGCCTCCGTACGGGACTAGTGGGGGATACGCAGTATTTT
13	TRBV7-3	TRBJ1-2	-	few	CASSFSLFRGYTF	TGTGCCAGCAGCTTTTCCCTATTTAGAGGCTACACCTTC
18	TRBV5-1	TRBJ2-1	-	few	CASSLAPSWDSMNNEQFF	TGCGCCAGCAGCTTGGCCCCAAGTTGGGATTCTATGAACAATGAGCAGTTCTTC
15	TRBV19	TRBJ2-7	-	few	CASSDGTGHLYEQYF	TGTGCCAGTAGTGACGGAACGGGACACTTGTACGAGCAGTACTTC
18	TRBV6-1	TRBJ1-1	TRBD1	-	CASSGGQGGSGARPEAFF	TGTGCCAGCAGTGGGGGACAGGGTGGAAGTGGGGCCCGGCCTGAAGCTTTCTTT
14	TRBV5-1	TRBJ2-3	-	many	CASSLGLFTDTQYF	TGCGCCAGCAGCTTGGGACTATTTACAGATACGCAGTATTTT
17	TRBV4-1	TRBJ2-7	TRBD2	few	CASSQEEAGLAGAEQYF	TGCGCCAGCAGCCAAGAGGAGGCGGGACTAGCGGGAGCCGAGCAGTACTTC
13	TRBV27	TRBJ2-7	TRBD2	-	CASRLGGNYEQYF	TGTGCCAGCAGGCTCGGGGGGAACTACGAGCAGTACTTC
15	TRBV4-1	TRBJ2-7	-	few	CASSQDSGVSGEQYF	TGCGCCAGCAGCCAAGATTCGGGGGTCTCGGGCGAGCAGTACTTC
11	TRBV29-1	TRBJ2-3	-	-	CSGQGTDTQYF	TGCAGCGGGCAGGGGACAGATACGCAGTATTTT
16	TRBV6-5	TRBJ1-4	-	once	CASSSTLSATNEKLFF	TGTGCCAGCAGTTCCACACTCAGTGCAACTAATGAAAAACTGTTTTTT
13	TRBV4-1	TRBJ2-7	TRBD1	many	CASSRGQTYEQYF	TGCGCCAGCAGCCGGGGACAGACCTACGAGCAGTACTTC
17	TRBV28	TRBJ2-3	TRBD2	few	CAILGNLGGRGTDTQYF	TGTGCCATCCTAGGCAACCTCGGAGGGAGGGGCACAGATACGCAGTATTTT
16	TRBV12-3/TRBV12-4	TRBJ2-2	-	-	CASSPTRFLNTGELFF	TGTGCCAGCAGTCCGACTAGATTTTTGAACACCGGGGAGCTGTTTTTT
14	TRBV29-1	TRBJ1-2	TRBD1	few	CSVERTGSPYGYTF	TGCAGCGTTGAAAGGACAGGCAGCCCCTATGGCTACACCTTC
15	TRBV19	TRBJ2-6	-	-	CASGGQPSGANVLTF	TGTGCCAGTGGAGGACAGCCCTCTGGGGCCAACGTCCTGACTTTC
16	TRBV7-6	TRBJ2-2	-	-	CASSPHRNLNTGELFF	TGTGCCAGCAGCCCTCACCGAAACCTGAACACCGGGGAGCTGTTTTTT
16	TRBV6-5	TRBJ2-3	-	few	CASSYSIIAVMAGQYF	TGTGCCAGCAGTTACTCGATAATTGCAGTTATGGCGGGTCAGTATTTT
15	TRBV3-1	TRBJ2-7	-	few	CASSQDSNSSYEQYF	TGTGCCAGCAGCCAAGATTCGAACAGCTCCTACGAGCAGTACTTC
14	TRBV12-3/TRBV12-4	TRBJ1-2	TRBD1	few	CASSLGQGYHGYTF	TGTGCCAGCAGTTTGGGACAGGGCTATCATGGCTACACCTTC
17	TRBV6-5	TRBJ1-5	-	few	CASRKGSGSYSNQPQHF	TGTGCCAGCCGAAAGGGGAGCGGATCATATAGCAATCAGCCCCAGCATTTT
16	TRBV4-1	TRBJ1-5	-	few	CASSQARGRSNQPQHF	TGCGCCAGCAGCCAGGCCCGGGGAAGGTCTAATCAGCCCCAGCATTTT
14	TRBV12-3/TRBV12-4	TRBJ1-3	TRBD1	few	CASSHRTGGNTIYF	TGTGCCAGCTCCCATAGGACAGGGGGAAACACCATATATTTT
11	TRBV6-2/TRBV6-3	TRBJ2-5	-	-	CPLRGPETQYF	TGTCCCCTGCGAGGGCCGGAGACCCAGTACTTC
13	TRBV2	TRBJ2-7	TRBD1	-	CASSPRDSLVQYF	TGTGCCAGCAGTCCTAGGGACAGCCTTGTACAGTACTTC
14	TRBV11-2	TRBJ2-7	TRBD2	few	CASSPAGGTYEQYF	TGTGCCAGCAGCCCAGCGGGAGGAACCTACGAGCAGTACTTC
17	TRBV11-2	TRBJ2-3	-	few	CASSLDTTGRGTDTQYF	TGTGCCAGCAGCTTAGATACAACAGGAAGGGGCACAGATACGCAGTATTTT
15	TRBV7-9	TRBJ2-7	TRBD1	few	CASSSEQGELHEQYF	TGTGCCAGCAGCTCCGAACAGGGGGAGTTGCACGAGCAGTACTTC
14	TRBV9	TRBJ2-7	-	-	CASSVAHFAYEQYF	TGTGCCAGCAGCGTAGCACACTTCGCCTACGAGCAGTACTTC
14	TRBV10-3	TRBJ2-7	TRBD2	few	CAISGTSGEYEQYF	TGTGCCATCAGTGGGACTAGCGGGGAATACGAGCAGTACTTC
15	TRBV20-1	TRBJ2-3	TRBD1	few	CSARAGQGSTDTQYF	TGCAGTGCTAGGGCCGGACAGGGTAGCACAGATACGCAGTATTTT
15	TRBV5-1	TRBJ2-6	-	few	CASSPPFTGANVLTF	TGCGCCAGCAGCCCCCCCTTTACTGGGGCCAACGTCCTGACTTTC
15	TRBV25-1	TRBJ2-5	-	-	CASSEQTLPQETQYF	TGTGCCAGCAGTGAACAGACATTGCCCCAAGAGACCCAGTACTTC
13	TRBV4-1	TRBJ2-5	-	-	CASSQLGLETQYF	TGCGCCAGCAGCCAGCTGGGTCTGGAGACCCAGTACTTC
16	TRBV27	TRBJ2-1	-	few	CASSLAGESSYNEQFF	TGTGCCAGCAGTTTAGCAGGGGAGAGCTCCTACAATGAGCAGTTCTTC
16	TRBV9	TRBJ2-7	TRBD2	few	CASSVGLAGGRKEQYF	TGTGCCAGCAGCGTTGGACTAGCGGGAGGGCGGAAAGAGCAGTACTTC
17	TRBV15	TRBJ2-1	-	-	CATSREASPGSNNEQFF	TGTGCCACCAGCAGAGAGGCTAGCCCCGGAAGTAACAATGAGCAGTTCTTC
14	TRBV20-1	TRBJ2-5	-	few	CSARDLEGPETQYF	TGCAGTGCTAGAGATCTAGAGGGGCCAGAGACCCAGTACTTC
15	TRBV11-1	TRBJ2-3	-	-	CASSFLSGSTDTQYF	TGTGCCAGCAGCTTCCTGAGCGGTAGCACAGATACGCAGTATTTT